Below, 13 T cell receptor beta chains from the same sample are listed, as sequenced in a study. MiXCR was run by TCRdb on the 5' RACE reads, yielding one entry per CDR3 protein. In the table there are over 40,000 distinct CDR3 sequences, more than 20% of which are singletons. Tregs were sorted as CD4+CD25+CD127-/low cells. Sample: Tregs sorted from a lymph node. The receptors derive from a female donor with breast cancer.

This clonotype has just one count. J is TRBJ1-3 and V is TRBV6-2 or TRBV6-3; D is perhaps TRBD1 (5 bases). This CDR3 contains 16 residues. Trimming left V 5 bases short and J 6 bases short, with 20 bases between. CDR1 is MNHEY, CDR2 SVGEGT, per germline. This chain's CDR3 is CASSLPDSFSKNTIYF. In DNA form, the CDR3 reads TGTGCCAGCAGTCTCCCAGACAGCTTCTCTAAAAACACCATATATTTT.

V usage is TRBV9 and J usage is TRBJ1-5; 7 bases align to TRBD1. This CDR3 contains 17 residues. Germline CDR1 and CDR2: SGDLS and YYNGEE. Trimming cost V 4 bases and J 0 bases; bases outside gene matches: 10. CDR3 loop: CASSSGQDSFSNQPQHF. The CDR3 DNA sequence: TGTGCCAGCAGCTCCGGACAGGACAGCTTTAGCAATCAGCCCCAGCATTTT.

This clonotype came up many times. The genes are TRBV7-2 and TRBJ2-1; tentative D call: TRBD2 (5 bases). Germline V CDR1 and CDR2: SGHTA, FQGNSA. The CDR3 has 13 residues. Trimming left V 3 bases short and J 10 bases short, with 13 bases between. The CDR3 is CASSFTGNNEQFF. The CDR3 bases are TGTGCCAGCAGCTTTACCGGGAATAACGAGCAGTTCTTC.

In this sample, this clonotype is medium-sized. The V and J genes are TRBV18 and TRBJ2-7, with D perhaps TRBD2 (6 bases). The CDR3 runs to 14 residues. Germline V gene sequence: CDR1 KGHSH, CDR2 LQKENI. V was trimmed by 3 bases and J by 5 bases, leaving 14 bases between them. The CDR3 DNA sequence: TGTGCCAGCTCACCCGGGAGTAATTCCCACGAGCAGTACTTC. It specifies CASSPGSNSHEQYF. The full variable domain, in which reference TRBV18 and TRBJ2-7 provide the parts outside the CDR3, is NAGVMQNPRHLVRRRGQEARLRCSPMKGHSHVYWYRQLPEEGLKFMVYLQKENIIDESGMPKERFSAEFPKEGPSILRIQQVVRGDSAAYFCASSPGSNSHEQYFGPGTRLTVT.

This clonotype was counted many times. The chain links TRBV6-5 to TRBJ2-7; possible D gene TRBD1, 6 bases. Looked up from germline, CDR1 is MNHEY and CDR2 is SVGAGI. The CDR3 is 13 amino acids. V lost 4 bases and J lost 2, with 9 bases in between. The CDR3 coding sequence is TGTGCCAGCAGTTGGGGGCCGCCCTACGAGCAGTACTTC. It specifies CASSWGPPYEQYF.

This rearrangement joins TRBV5-1 to TRBJ2-7; D is undetermined. The length of the CDR3 is 13 residues. Trimming took 0 bases from V and 5 from J, leaving 9 bases between them. Germline V CDR1 and CDR2: SGHRS, YFSETQ. This CDR3 is CASSLVSPHEQYF. Written as DNA, the CDR3 is TGCGCCAGCAGCTTGGTTAGCCCTCACGAGCAGTACTTC.

This clonotype showed up just a few times. The V and J genes are TRBV12-3 or TRBV12-4 and TRBJ2-1; 7 bases fit TRBD2. The CDR3 runs 16 residues. V shed 6 bases, J shed 9 bases, and the junction held 17 bases outside the gene matches. The CDR3 is CASSTGTTPRRGEQFF. The CDR3 DNA follows: TGTGCCAGCAGCACCGGGACTACACCCCGAAGGGGTGAGCAGTTCTTC.

There are a few counts of this clonotype. This chain connects TRBV28 to TRBJ1-5; D gene ambiguous. CDR1 and CDR2 (germline): MDHEN, SYDVKM. This CDR3 comprises 12 residues. V was cut by 5 bases and J by 5 bases, with 7 bases left in between. As DNA, the CDR3 is TGTGCCAGCAGTAAGAAGGATCAGCCCCAGCATTTT. This codes for CASSKKDQPQHF.

The chain combines TRBV4-1 with TRBJ1-4; D is uncertain. Trimming stripped 4 bases from V and 0 bases from J, with 12 bases between. The germline V gene has CDR1 MGHRA and CDR2 YSYEKL. This CDR3 is 16 amino acids long. The CDR3 nucleotides are TGCGCCAGCAGCCGAAGACAACTCGCAACTAATGAAAAACTGTTTTTT. It specifies CASSRRQLATNEKLFF.

This clonotype has at least ten counts. The chain carries TRBV4-2 and TRBJ2-1, with D unclear. V was cut by 0 bases and J by 7 bases, with 13 bases left in between. In germline, CDR1 is LGHNA, CDR2 YNFKEQ. There are 15 residues in the CDR3. DNA for the CDR3: TGTGCCAGCAGCCAAGAGTTGACGAAGGTTAATGAGCAGTTCTTC. Its translation is CASSQELTKVNEQFF.

As to this clonotype: A much bigger clone sits one base away, suggesting this may be a read error. The chain recombines TRBV20-1 with TRBJ2-1; D gene ambiguous. The germline CDR1 and CDR2 sequences are DFQATT and SNEGSKA (reference sequence). This CDR3 comprises 14 residues. The CDR3 nucleotides are TGCAGTGATAGAGCACAGAGCTCCTACAATGAGCAGTTCTTC. This sequence encodes CSDRAQSSYNEQFF.

This clonotype was seen a few times. The CDR3 bases are TGTGCCAGCAGCTTAGACGGAGCTAGCGGGCGACTCCAGTTCTTC. This translates into CASSLDGASGRLQFF. V usage is TRBV7-3 and J usage is TRBJ2-1; TRBD2 aligns across 8 bases. Germline CDR1 SGHTA, CDR2 FQGTGA. Germline trimming cut 2 bases from V and 13 bases from J; bases unmatched to any gene: 13. This CDR3 is 15 amino acids long.

This clonotype was seen more than once but under ten times. The V call is TRBV3-1, the J call TRBJ2-3; no clear D. The CDR3 totals 12 residues. V dropped 4 bases and J dropped 4 bases, with 6 bases sitting between them. CDR1 and CDR2 (germline): LGHDT, YNNKEL (reference sequence). The CDR3 spells CASSRNPDTQYF. In DNA form, the CDR3 reads TGTGCCAGCAGCCGGAACCCAGATACGCAGTATTTT.